The 2 T cell receptor beta chains given below trace back to one sample, sequenced in a study of T cell changes during pregnancy in multiple sclerosis (dated by TCRdb to the late 2010s). Library method: the immunoSEQ multiplex PCR assay. In TCRdb, the immuneACCESS table is reduced to in-frame sequences with V and J assigned. These tables do not hold every clone; where another copy was compared, an unresolved V gene accounts for under half, and the others remain unexplained. For this sample there are tens of thousands of clones; approximately 90% appear just once. The ten largest clones capture 1.6% of the sample. The material was peripheral blood, obtained in the first trimester of pregnancy. Every receptor here comes from a female donor in good health, enrolled as a control in a pregnancy study.

The CDR3 protein is CASSNRGVTGELFF. CDR3 coding DNA: TGTGCCAGCAGTAACAGGGGGGTCACCGGGGAGCTGTTTTTT. The chain combines TRBV27 with TRBJ2-2; 8 bases map to TRBD1. This CDR3 spans 14 amino acids. Trimming took 5 bases from V and 4 from J; bases not matched to a gene: 3. Looked up from germline, CDR1 is MNHEY and CDR2 is SMNVEV (reference sequence).

This chain joins TRBV7-9 and TRBJ2-7; D unresolved. The CDR3 runs to 17 residues. V lost 3 bases and J 0 bases, leaving 18 bases between the germline ends. Per germline, CDR1 SEHNR and CDR2 FQNEAQ (reference sequence). CDR3 loop: CASSFPPYAENSYEQYF. The CDR3 bases are TGTGCCAGCAGCTTTCCGCCTTATGCGGAGAACTCCTACGAGCAGTACTTC.